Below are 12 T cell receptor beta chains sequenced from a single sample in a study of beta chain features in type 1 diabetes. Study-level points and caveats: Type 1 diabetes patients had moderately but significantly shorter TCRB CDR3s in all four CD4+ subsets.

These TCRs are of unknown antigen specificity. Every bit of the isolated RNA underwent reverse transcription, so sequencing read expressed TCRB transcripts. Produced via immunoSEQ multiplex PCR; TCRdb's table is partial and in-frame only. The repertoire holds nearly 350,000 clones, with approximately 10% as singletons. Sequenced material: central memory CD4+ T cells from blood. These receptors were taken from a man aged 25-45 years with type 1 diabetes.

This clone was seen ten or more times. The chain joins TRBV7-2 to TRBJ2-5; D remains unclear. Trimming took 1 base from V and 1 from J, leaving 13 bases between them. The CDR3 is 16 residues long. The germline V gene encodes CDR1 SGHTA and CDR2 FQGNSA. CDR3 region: CASSLVVGNPQETQYF. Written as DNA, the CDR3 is TGTGCCAGCAGCTTAGTCGTGGGGAATCCCCAAGAGACCCAGTACTTC. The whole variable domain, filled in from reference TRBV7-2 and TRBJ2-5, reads GAGVSQSPSNKVTEKGKDVELRCDPISGHTALYWYRQSLGQGLEFLIYFQGNSAPDKSGLPSDRFSAERTGGSVSTLTIQRTQQEDSAVYLCASSLVVGNPQETQYFGPGTRLLVL.

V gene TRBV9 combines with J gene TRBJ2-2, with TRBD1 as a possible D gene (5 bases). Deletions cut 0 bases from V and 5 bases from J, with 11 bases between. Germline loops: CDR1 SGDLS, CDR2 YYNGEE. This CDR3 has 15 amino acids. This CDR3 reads CASSVEQARTGELFF. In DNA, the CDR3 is TGTGCCAGCAGCGTAGAACAGGCTAGAACCGGGGAGCTGTTTTTT.

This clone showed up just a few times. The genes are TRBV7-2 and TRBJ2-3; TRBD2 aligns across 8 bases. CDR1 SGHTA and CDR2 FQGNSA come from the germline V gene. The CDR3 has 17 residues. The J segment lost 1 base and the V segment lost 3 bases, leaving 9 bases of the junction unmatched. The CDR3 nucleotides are TGTGCCAGCAGCTTTGCGGGGGGAACTTCAGGCACAGATACGCAGTATTTT. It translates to CASSFAGGTSGTDTQYF.

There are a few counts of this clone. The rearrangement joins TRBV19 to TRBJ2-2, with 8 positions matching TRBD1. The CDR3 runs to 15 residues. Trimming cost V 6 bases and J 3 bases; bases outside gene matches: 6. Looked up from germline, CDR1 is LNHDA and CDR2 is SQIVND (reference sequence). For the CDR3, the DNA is TGTGCCAGTAGCCCCGTGACAGGGGACACCGGGGAGCTGTTTTTT. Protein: CASSPVTGDTGELFF.

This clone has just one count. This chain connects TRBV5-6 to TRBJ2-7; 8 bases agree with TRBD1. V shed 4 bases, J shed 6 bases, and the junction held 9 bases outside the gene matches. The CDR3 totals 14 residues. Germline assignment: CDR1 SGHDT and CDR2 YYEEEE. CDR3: CASSPDDRGSEQYF. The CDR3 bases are TGTGCCAGCAGCCCAGATGACAGGGGCTCCGAGCAGTACTTC.

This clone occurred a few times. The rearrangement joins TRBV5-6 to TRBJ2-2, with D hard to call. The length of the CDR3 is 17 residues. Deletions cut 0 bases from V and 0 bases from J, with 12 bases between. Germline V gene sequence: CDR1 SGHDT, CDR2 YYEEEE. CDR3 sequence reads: CASSLGRFIPNTGELFF. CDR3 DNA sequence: TGTGCCAGCAGCTTGGGACGGTTCATCCCGAACACCGGGGAGCTGTTTTTT.

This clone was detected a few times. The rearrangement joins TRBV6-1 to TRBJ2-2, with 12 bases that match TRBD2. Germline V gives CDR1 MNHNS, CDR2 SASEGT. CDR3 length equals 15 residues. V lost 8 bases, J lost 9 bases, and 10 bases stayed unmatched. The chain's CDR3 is CASSLASGGARELFF. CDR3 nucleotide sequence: TGTGCCAGCTCTCTCGCTAGCGGGGGGGCCCGGGAGCTGTTTTTT.

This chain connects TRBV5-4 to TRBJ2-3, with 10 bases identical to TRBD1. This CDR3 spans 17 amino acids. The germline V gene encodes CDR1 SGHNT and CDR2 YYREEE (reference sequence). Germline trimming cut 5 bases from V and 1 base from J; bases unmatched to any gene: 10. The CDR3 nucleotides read TGTGCCAGCAGTGCCGGGACAGGGGATGCCGGCACAGATACGCAGTATTTT. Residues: CASSAGTGDAGTDTQYF.

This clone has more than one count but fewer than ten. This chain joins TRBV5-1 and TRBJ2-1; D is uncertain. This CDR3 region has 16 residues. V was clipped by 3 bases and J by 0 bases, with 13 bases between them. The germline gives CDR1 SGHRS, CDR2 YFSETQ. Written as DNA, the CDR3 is TGCGCCAGCAGCTCCTCAAGAGCCCGCTCCTACAATGAGCAGTTCTTC. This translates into CASSSSRARSYNEQFF.

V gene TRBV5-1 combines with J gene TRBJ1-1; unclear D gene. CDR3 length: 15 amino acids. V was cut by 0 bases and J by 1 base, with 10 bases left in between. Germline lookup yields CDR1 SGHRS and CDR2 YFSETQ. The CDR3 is CASSLGSERNTEAFF. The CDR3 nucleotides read TGCGCCAGCAGCTTGGGTAGCGAGCGGAACACTGAAGCTTTCTTT.

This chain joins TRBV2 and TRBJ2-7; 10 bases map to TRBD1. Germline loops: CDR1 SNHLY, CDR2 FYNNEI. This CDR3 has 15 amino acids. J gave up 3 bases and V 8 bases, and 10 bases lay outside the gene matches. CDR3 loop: CASRRDRGSLYEQYF. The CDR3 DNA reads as TGTGCCAGCCGCCGGGACAGGGGATCCCTCTACGAGCAGTACTTC.

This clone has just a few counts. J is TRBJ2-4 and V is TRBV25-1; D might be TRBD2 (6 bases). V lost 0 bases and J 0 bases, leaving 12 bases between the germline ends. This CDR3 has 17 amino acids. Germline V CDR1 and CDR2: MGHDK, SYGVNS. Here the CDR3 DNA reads TGTGCCAGCAGTGAATATGTGGAGGGCTTAGCCAAAAACATTCAGTACTTC. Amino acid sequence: CASSEYVEGLAKNIQYF.